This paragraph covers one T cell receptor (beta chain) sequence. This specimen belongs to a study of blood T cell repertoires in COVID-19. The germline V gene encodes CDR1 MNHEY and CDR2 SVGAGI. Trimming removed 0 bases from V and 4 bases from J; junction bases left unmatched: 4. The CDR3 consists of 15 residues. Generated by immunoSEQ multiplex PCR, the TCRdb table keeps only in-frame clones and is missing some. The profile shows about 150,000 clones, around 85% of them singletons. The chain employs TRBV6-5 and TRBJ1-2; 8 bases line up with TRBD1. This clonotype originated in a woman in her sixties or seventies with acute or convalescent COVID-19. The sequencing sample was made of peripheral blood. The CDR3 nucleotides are TGTGCCAGCAGTTACTCGGGAACAGGGGGCTATGGCTACACCTTC. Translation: CASSYSGTGGYGYTF.